This entry lists 20 T cell receptor beta chains sequenced from one sample in a study of T cell responses to AZD1222 COVID-19 vaccine. Clones were sequenced by immunoSEQ multiplex PCR, and TCRdb holds only the in-frame ones, with some missing. Among tens of thousands of clones listed, about 93% were seen once. The sample was peripheral blood, taken on day 0 of MenACWY control vaccination. Every receptor here comes from an adult in good health.

The chain couples TRBV7-6 to TRBJ2-2; D gene uncertain. The CDR3 extends over 15 amino acids. The V end was cut by 1 base, the J end by 6 bases, with 12 bases between. Germline CDR1 and CDR2: SGHVS and FNYEAQ. DNA for the CDR3: TGTGCCAGCAGCTTAGGAGGCCTGCCCCCCGGGGAGCTGTTTTTT. Its protein product is CASSLGGLPPGELFF.

This clone was observed once. The genes are TRBV10-3 and TRBJ2-5; 9 nucleotides align to TRBD1. Germline CDR1 and CDR2: ENHRY and SYGVKD. V shed 11 bases, J shed 5 bases, and the junction held 9 bases outside the gene matches. The CDR3 has 13 residues. The CDR3 region is CAASDRGTETQYF. In nucleotides, the CDR3 is TGTGCCGCCTCGGACAGGGGCACGGAGACCCAGTACTTC.

V gene TRBV28 combines with J gene TRBJ1-5; D might be TRBD1 (5 bases). V lost 6 bases and J 0 bases, leaving 18 bases between the germline ends. The CDR3 loop spans 17 amino acids. The germline V gene has CDR1 MDHEN and CDR2 SYDVKM. The CDR3 sequence: CASRTRDGRYSNQPQHF. The CDR3 DNA follows: TGTGCCAGCAGGACCCGGGACGGAAGATATAGCAATCAGCCCCAGCATTTT.

This chain links TRBV10-3 with TRBJ2-3; D perhaps matches TRBD2 (6 bases). Germline V gene data show CDR1 as ENHRY and CDR2 as SYGVKD. Trimming pared 9 bases from V and 0 bases from J, leaving 10 bases between. The CDR3 covers 13 residues. As DNA, the CDR3 is TGTGCCATTCGCGGGGAGAGCACAGATACGCAGTATTTT. Encoded protein: CAIRGESTDTQYF.

This chain connects TRBV3-1 (or the pseudogene TRBV3-2) to TRBJ1-5; tentatively, D is TRBD1 (5 bases). CDR3 length: 15 residues. Germline CDR1 LGHDT, CDR2 YNNKEL (reference sequence). V lost 4 bases and J lost 1, with 11 bases in between. The CDR3 sequence: CASSPRGGSNQPQHF. CDR3 DNA sequence: TGTGCCAGCAGCCCTCGCGGGGGGAGCAATCAGCCCCAGCATTTT.

V gene TRBV29-1 combines with J gene TRBJ1-2; D perhaps matches TRBD1 (5 bases). Germline CDR1 is SQVTM and CDR2 is ANQGSEA. V lost 7 bases, J lost 4 bases, and 13 bases lay in between. This CDR3 comprises 12 residues. CDR3 loop: CSDPGLSYGYTF. The CDR3 nucleotides are TGCAGCGACCCGGGACTTAGCTATGGCTACACCTTC.

The CDR3 DNA sequence: TGTGCCAGCAGATCAATAACAGGGTCGGAGGGGTACACCGGGGAGCTGTTTTTT. This encodes CASRSITGSEGYTGELFF. The rearrangement uses TRBV27 and TRBJ2-2; D possibly matches TRBD1 or TRBD2 (6 bases each). The germline CDR1 and CDR2 sequences are MNHEY and SMNVEV (reference sequence). The CDR3 runs to 18 residues. Between the trimmed V and J ends, which lost 6 bases and 3 bases, there was a span of 23 bases.

Only one count was recorded for this clone. The chain employs TRBV5-4 and TRBJ2-3, with no clear D. Germline CDR1 reads SGHNT; CDR2 reads YYREEE (reference sequence). With 0 bases removed from V and 9 bases from J, the gap between germline ends came to 5 bases. The CDR3 extends over 11 amino acids. CDR3 loop: CASSLDQTQYF. CDR3 nucleotide sequence: TGTGCCAGCAGCTTGGATCAGACGCAGTATTTT.

This chain joins TRBV5-6 and TRBJ1-5, with D unclear. V was shortened by 2 bases and J by 2 bases, with 11 bases between the two germline ends. The germline CDR1 and CDR2 sequences are SGHDT and YYEEEE. There are 15 residues in the CDR3. CDR3 sequence (DNA): TGTGCCAGCAGCTTCTTCGGATCAGGCAATCAGCCCCAGCATTTT. Its protein is CASSFFGSGNQPQHF.

CDR3 sequence reads: CASSYNNYGYTF. CDR3 DNA: TGTGCCAGCAGCTACAACAACTATGGCTACACCTTC. The gene calls are TRBV28 and TRBJ1-2; D gene uncertain. Germline CDR1 and CDR2: MDHEN and SYDVKM. The CDR3 consists of 12 residues. Trimming shortened V by 6 bases and J by 2 bases, and 7 bases separated the two germline ends.

The chain is built from TRBV5-1 and TRBJ1-6; D ambiguous. The CDR3 extends over 13 amino acids. The germline gives CDR1 SGHRS, CDR2 YFSETQ. Trimming pared 4 bases from V and 12 bases from J, leaving 14 bases between. In nucleotides, the CDR3 is TGCGCCAGCAGCCCTTCCACTGGGGTACCCCTCCACTTT. Translated: CASSPSTGVPLHF.

The rearrangement joins TRBV5-1 to TRBJ2-3; D is possibly TRBD1 (6 bases). Trimming shortened V by 1 base and J by 3 bases, and 9 bases separated the two germline ends. The CDR3 totals 14 residues. Germline V gene lookup returns CDR1 SGHRS and CDR2 YFSETQ. The CDR3 is CASSLLQGTDTQYF. Here the CDR3 DNA reads TGCGCCAGCAGCTTGTTGCAGGGGACAGATACGCAGTATTTT.

The chain combines TRBV29-1 with TRBJ1-1, with D possibly matching TRBD1 (5 bases). Per germline, CDR1 SQVTM and CDR2 ANQGSEA. Trimming cost V 7 bases and J 6 bases, with 21 bases left between them. The CDR3 spans 14 residues. CDR3 in amino acids: CSALKQVGAAEAFF. CDR3 nucleotides: TGCAGCGCCCTCAAACAAGTAGGGGCCGCTGAAGCTTTCTTT.

This chain links TRBV10-3 with TRBJ2-7, with TRBD2 matching over 8 bases. The CDR3 sequence is 14 residues long. V lost 3 bases and J lost 1; bases outside the gene matches: 2. The germline V gene has CDR1 ENHRY and CDR2 SYGVKD. The CDR3, as DNA: TGTGCCATCAGTGAAAAGCGGGAGTCCTACGAGCAGTACTTC. Translating it yields CAISEKRESYEQYF.

This clone was recorded a few times. The V call is TRBV28, the J call TRBJ1-5; TRBD1 is a possible D gene (6 bases). This CDR3 spans 14 amino acids. Between the trimmed V and J ends, which lost 7 bases and 3 bases, there was a span of 13 bases. Germline V gene data show CDR1 as MDHEN and CDR2 as SYDVKM. The CDR3 protein is CASKRGDYNQPQHF. The CDR3 DNA sequence: TGTGCCAGCAAGAGGGGGGATTACAATCAGCCCCAGCATTTT.

The chain carries TRBV29-1 and TRBJ2-7; D is perhaps TRBD1 (6 bases). Germline assignment: CDR1 SQVTM and CDR2 ANQGSEA. The V gene lost 3 bases and the J gene lost 0 bases, with 9 bases spanning the gap. CDR3 size: 13 residues. The CDR3 sequence is CSVDGGHSYEQYF. The CDR3 DNA reads TGCAGCGTTGATGGGGGCCACTCCTACGAGCAGTACTTC.

V gene TRBV24-1 combines with J gene TRBJ2-1; either TRBD1 or TRBD2 may fit D (5 bases each). The V end was cut by 12 bases, the J end by 2 bases, with 10 bases between. CDR1 is KGHDR and CDR2 is SFDVKD in the germline V gene. The CDR3 has 12 amino acids. The CDR3 sequence is CASSGPYNEQFF. In DNA, the CDR3 is TGTGCCTCCTCGGGGCCCTACAATGAGCAGTTCTTC.

The chain joins TRBV27 to TRBJ2-1, with a weak D call TRBD2 (5 bases). The CDR3 is 14 residues long. With 5 bases removed from V and 8 bases from J, the gap between germline ends came to 16 bases. Germline V gene data show CDR1 as MNHEY and CDR2 as SMNVEV (reference sequence). The DNA of the CDR3 is TGTGCCAGCAGTCAGCGACCTCAGAGGGATGAGCAGTTCTTC. Amino acids: CASSQRPQRDEQFF.

The V and J genes are TRBV7-9 and TRBJ1-3; no reliable D call. Germline assignment: CDR1 SEHNR and CDR2 FQNEAQ (reference sequence). Trimming removed 3 bases from V and 0 bases from J, with 9 bases in between. This CDR3 comprises 15 residues. The CDR3 DNA follows: TGTGCCAGCAGCTTGGACGACATCTCTGGAAACACCATATATTTT. This encodes CASSLDDISGNTIYF.

The rearrangement uses TRBV5-5 and TRBJ1-1; D not resolved. The CDR3 is 12 amino acids. V shed 3 bases and J shed 1 base, with 4 bases lying between them. CDR1 and CDR2 from the germline V gene are SGHKS and YYEKEE (reference sequence). The CDR3 DNA sequence: TGTGCCAGCAGCTGGTCGAACACTGAAGCTTTCTTT. Its translation: CASSWSNTEAFF. Full variable domain (rest looked up from reference TRBV5-5 and TRBJ1-1): DAGVTQSPTHLIKTRGQQVTLRCSPISGHKSVSWYQQVLGQGPQFIFQYYEKEERGRGNFPDRFSARQFPNYSSELNVNALLLGDSALYLCASSWSNTEAFFGQGTRLTVV.